This section outlines one T cell receptor (beta chain) sequence together with its context. Its matching antigen is unknown. One entry per CDR3 protein, called by TCRdb with MiXCR from the reads. The top ten hold 10% of the sample, which has 480,000 or so distinct CDR3 sequences, around 11% seen once. This record comes from a study of T cell repertoires in cytomegalovirus infection. Across the study: CMV infection together with matching HLA type was indicated by public TCR beta signatures.

Whole-study findings and limits: Dominant in the ex vivo response were TCR beta clonotypes restricted by HLA-C and specific for CMV. CMV carriers having the relevant HLA were flagged by cumulative public TCR beta family frequency.

There are 15 residues in the CDR3. V lost 4 bases to trimming and J lost 6 bases, with 17 bases between them. Germline loops: CDR1 SGDLS, CDR2 YYNGEE. The V call is TRBV9, the J call TRBJ1-5; perhaps TRBD1 as D (5 bases). This clonotype was obtained from a human donor in good health (CMV status not recorded). Some clones in this sample may be carry-over from other donors' samples. Sequenced: PBMCs. CDR3 nucleotide sequence: TGTGCCAGCAGCCCCCTGGGGGATTTCGCTCAGCCCCAGCATTTT. Translated, it gives CASSPLGDFAQPQHF.